This TCR beta chain was captured by sequencing in a study of draining lymph node invasion in breast cancer. Study-level results: Tumor top-100 clone tracking was possible in only a couple of patients. In every tissue, Tregs seemed more clonally expanded than Tconvs.

Sorting for CD4+ CD45RA- CD25high cells yielded memory regulatory T cells. TCRdb analysed the bulk RNA-seq reads with MiXCR anew, one entry per CDR3 protein. This table has approximately 2,500 distinct CDR3 sequences, around 70% appearing once. The CDR3 length is 14 residues. Germline assignment: CDR1 SGHVS and CDR2 FQNEAQ. V shed 1 base, J shed 5 bases, and the junction held 1 base outside the gene matches. This clonotype was observed a handful of times. Its antigen is unidentified. V usage is TRBV7-8 and J usage is TRBJ1-5; 8 bases map to TRBD1. The sequenced material came from sorted memory Tregs from a lymph node. The sequence was obtained from a female donor with luminal breast cancer. The CDR3 loop is CASSLVTGDQPQHF. In DNA form, the CDR3 reads TGTGCCAGCAGCTTAGTGACAGGGGATCAGCCCCAGCATTTT.